This entry lists 9 T cell receptor beta chains sequenced from one sample in a study of tumor and adjacent non-tumor tissue in lung cancer. TCRbeta libraries were built with three rounds of nested PCR, modified from ARM-PCR. TCRdb processed the multiplex PCR reads anew with MiXCR; each CDR3 protein has one entry. This sample has over 60,000 distinct CDR3 sequences, with roughly 80% found just once. No cell sorting was done before RNA was extracted from the tissue. The sequenced material came from lung tumor tissue. Receptors were obtained from a woman between 45 and 65 years old with non-small cell lung cancer.

The V call is TRBV29-1, the J call TRBJ2-1, with unresolved D. There are 13 residues in the CDR3. Looked up from germline, CDR1 is SQVTM and CDR2 is ANQGSEA. V lost 3 bases, J lost 14 bases, and 20 bases lay in between. This chain's CDR3 is CSVDRKGNNKKFF. Written as DNA, the CDR3 is TGCAGCGTTGATAGGAAGGGTAACAATAAGAAGTTCTTC.

To note about this clonotype: At one boundary the junction diverges from the germline segment, which might be a read error. The V call is TRBV12-3 or TRBV12-4, the J call TRBJ2-3, with 8 bases that match TRBD2. This CDR3 spans 16 amino acids. The CDR3 region has the DNA TGTGTCAGCAGTTTAGATACTAGCGGATCCACTGATACACAGTATTTT. It translates to CVSSLDTSGSTDTQYF.

As to this clonotype: At one end, the junction sequence differs from germline, possibly due to a read error. The V call is TRBV6-6, the J call TRBJ2-5; D gene ambiguous. Germline CDR1 is MNHNY and CDR2 is SVGAGI (reference sequence). The CDR3 contains 14 residues. The CDR3 coding sequence is TGTGCCAGCAGTTATCCAGGATGGGCGGAGACGCAGTATTTC. Protein sequence: CASSYPGWAETQYF.

In the case of this clonotype: One junction end does not reproduce the germline sequence, and a read error may be involved. This chain uses TRBV20-1 with TRBJ2-1; the D gene is possibly TRBD2 (5 bases). The germline V gene encodes CDR1 DFQATT and CDR2 SNEGSKA (reference sequence). This CDR3 is 15 amino acids long. In DNA, the CDR3 is TGCAGTGCTAGTTTCCTAGCCGCCTCCTACAATGAACAGCTCTTC. The encoded protein is CSASFLAASYNEQLF.

This clonotype is labeled as medium-sized. J is TRBJ1-4 and V is TRBV20-1; no definite D call. Germline V gene lookup returns CDR1 DFQATT and CDR2 SNEGSKA (reference sequence). V was pared by 2 bases and J by 0 bases, with 7 bases between. CDR3 length: 14 residues. In DNA, the CDR3 is TGCAGTGCTAGACTTGGTTCAACTAATGAAAAACTGTTTTTT. Translated, it gives CSARLGSTNEKLFF.

Notes on this clonotype: The junction does not match germline at one end; this may be a read error. The V and J genes are TRBV6-1 and TRBJ1-3; D gene ambiguous. CDR1 and CDR2 (germline): MNHNS, SASEGT. The CDR3 consists of 15 residues. The chain's CDR3 is CASSEQEGSGNTIYF. CDR3 bases: TGTGCCAGCAGTGAACAGGAGGGCTCTGGAAACACTATATATTTT.

About this clonotype: The missing conserved phenylalanine or tryptophan at the end of this CDR3 makes a read error likely. No DNA is shown, since the ends of the CDR3 on it are uncertain; the CDR3 is the one TCRdb lists. This rearrangement joins TRBV6-1 to TRBJ1-1. The CDR3 spans 13 amino acids, including both terminal residues. Germline CDR1 MNHNS, CDR2 SASEGT. CDR3 residues: CASSVQRDTEAFY.

With regard to this clonotype: An end of the junction does not agree with germline; a read error may underlie this. J is TRBJ1-5 and V is TRBV20-1; D not resolved. The CDR3 runs 14 residues. CDR1 is DFQATT, CDR2 SNEGSKA, per germline (reference sequence). The CDR3 region has the DNA TGCAATGCTAGAGATCGAGTAGACAATCAGCCCCAGCATTTT. Its protein product is CNARDRVDNQPQHF.

Concerning this clonotype itself: It may be a read error: a sequence one base away is much more abundant. V gene TRBV7-8 combines with J gene TRBJ1-1; possibly TRBD1 for D (6 bases). The CDR3 extends over 12 amino acids. CDR1 SGHVS and CDR2 FQNEAQ come from the germline V gene. CDR3 residues: CASRLGQLEAFF. For the CDR3, the DNA is TGTGCCAGCAGATTAGGACAGCTTGAAGCTTTCTTT.